This entry lists 20 T cell receptor beta chains sequenced from one sample in a study of blood T cell repertoires in COVID-19. Sequencing was performed with immunoSEQ multiplex PCR; in TCRdb, only in-frame clones are kept and a portion is missing. The data show about 180,000 clones, roughly four fifths seen once. What was sequenced was peripheral blood. The receptor source for this set is a woman aged 70 to 79 with COVID-19, enrolled during active disease.

CDR3 region: CASSYTSTGFYGYTF. The CDR3 coding sequence is TGTGCCAGCAGTTATACCTCGACAGGCTTCTATGGCTACACCTTC. This chain links TRBV6-5 with TRBJ1-2; D perhaps matches TRBD1 (6 bases). The CDR3 contains 15 residues. V lost 3 bases and J 4 bases, leaving 15 bases between the germline ends. Germline CDR1 and CDR2: MNHEY and SVGAGI.

The CDR3 region is CASSVDGGRFTYEQYF. DNA for the CDR3: TGTGCCAGCAGCGTAGACGGTGGGAGGTTCACCTACGAGCAGTACTTC. V and J are TRBV9 and TRBJ2-7; D may be TRBD2 (6 bases). Germline-derived CDR1 and CDR2 are SGDLS and YYNGEE. CDR3 length: 16 amino acids. Trimming shortened V by 0 bases and J by 2 bases, and 15 bases separated the two germline ends.

The V call is TRBV10-3, the J call TRBJ2-3, with TRBD2 matching over 11 bases. CDR1 is ENHRY and CDR2 is SYGVKD in the germline V gene. The CDR3 runs 16 residues. V was clipped by 6 bases and J by 6 bases; unmatched bases: 11. The chain's CDR3 is CAISPVLAGGGDTQYF. The CDR3 bases are TGTGCCATCAGCCCTGTTCTAGCGGGAGGTGGGGATACGCAGTATTTT.

The V gene is TRBV9, the J gene TRBJ2-6; 10 bases fit TRBD1. This CDR3 has 19 amino acids. Germline trimming cut 4 bases from V and 1 base from J; bases unmatched to any gene: 11. CDR1 and CDR2 from the germline V gene are SGDLS and YYNGEE. The CDR3 is CASSLVRGQGPSGANVLTF. Written as DNA, the CDR3 is TGTGCCAGCAGCCTCGTTAGGGGACAGGGGCCTTCTGGGGCCAACGTCCTGACTTTC.

The chain uses TRBV18 and TRBJ2-7, with 7 bases aligning to TRBD1. V was pared by 4 bases and J by 3 bases, with 9 bases of the junction left unmatched. Per the germline V gene, CDR1 is KGHSH and CDR2 is LQKENI. The CDR3 contains 15 residues. CDR3 region: CASSQTQGSDYEQYF. In DNA, the CDR3 is TGTGCCAGCTCACAAACACAGGGGTCCGACTACGAGCAGTACTTC.

The chain uses TRBV27 and TRBJ1-1, with D maybe TRBD1 (5 bases). V lost 5 bases and J lost 1, with 11 bases in between. Germline V gives CDR1 MNHEY, CDR2 SMNVEV (reference sequence). This CDR3 is built from 14 residues. This CDR3 is CASSLKGWNTEAFF. CDR3 coding DNA: TGTGCCAGCAGTCTCAAGGGGTGGAACACTGAAGCTTTCTTT.

This chain uses TRBV7-2 with TRBJ1-1; 10 bases fit TRBD1. The CDR3 consists of 15 residues. Trimming took 4 bases from V and 6 from J; bases not matched to a gene: 8. Germline V CDR1 and CDR2: SGHTA, FQGNSA. The CDR3 DNA follows: TGTGCCAGCAGCTACCCCGGGACAGGGGCCCCTGAAGCTTTCTTT. Protein: CASSYPGTGAPEAFF. The whole variable domain, remainder taken from reference TRBV7-2 and TRBJ1-1, is GAGVSQSPSNKVTEKGKDVELRCDPISGHTALYWYRQSLGQGLEFLIYFQGNSAPDKSGLPSDRFSAERTGGSVSTLTIQRTQQEDSAVYLCASSYPGTGAPEAFFGQGTRLTVV.

This clone was found once. J is TRBJ2-7 and V is TRBV7-8, with 10 positions matching TRBD2. In germline, CDR1 is SGHVS, CDR2 FQNEAQ. CDR3 length: 15 residues. Trimming removed 6 bases from V and 4 bases from J; junction bases left unmatched: 9. The CDR3 reads CASSSSSGSGYEQYF. As DNA, the CDR3 is TGTGCCAGCAGTTCCTCTAGCGGGAGCGGTTACGAGCAGTACTTC.

The CDR3 bases are TGTGCCTGGAGTGTACAGGGGACCGGGGAGCTGTTTTTT. Protein: CAWSVQGTGELFF. The chain joins TRBV30 to TRBJ2-2; 7 bases match TRBD1. This CDR3 has 13 amino acids. Looked up from germline, CDR1 is GTSNPN and CDR2 is SVGIG (reference sequence). V dropped 0 bases and J dropped 5; count of bases not matched to a gene: 0.

V gene TRBV7-9 combines with J gene TRBJ1-6, with D possibly matching TRBD1 (5 bases). V was pared by 5 bases and J by 9 bases, with 14 bases between. The CDR3 length is 14 residues. Germline CDR1 SEHNR, CDR2 FQNEAQ (reference sequence). As DNA, the CDR3 is TGTGCCAGCAGCCTGGGACTCCCTCGTTCACCCCTCCACTTT. It translates to CASSLGLPRSPLHF.

V and J are TRBV7-2 and TRBJ2-1; a possible D gene is TRBD1 (6 bases). The V gene's germline CDR1 is SGHTA and CDR2 FQGNSA. The CDR3 covers 12 residues. V was shortened by 5 bases and J by 8 bases, with 10 bases between the two germline ends. The CDR3 sequence is CASSGGRDEQFF. Written as DNA, the CDR3 is TGTGCCAGCAGCGGGGGCCGCGATGAGCAGTTCTTC.

The gene calls are TRBV24-1 and TRBJ2-3, with 9 bases identical to TRBD1. This CDR3 contains 18 residues. Per germline, CDR1 KGHDR and CDR2 SFDVKD. The trim removed 3 bases at V and 3 bases at J, leaving 12 bases unmatched. The CDR3 region is CATSDLERPGQGTDTQYF. CDR3 nucleotide sequence: TGTGCCACCAGTGATCTCGAGCGCCCGGGACAGGGAACAGATACGCAGTATTTT.

The gene calls are TRBV28 and TRBJ1-6, with D tentatively TRBD1 (6 bases). Deletions cut 4 bases from V and 9 bases from J, with 16 bases between. The germline V gene has CDR1 MDHEN and CDR2 SYDVKM. This CDR3 spans 15 amino acids. The DNA for the CDR3 is TGTGCCAGCAGTTCGCCGTCGGGGGGCAGTTCACCCCTCCACTTT. Protein: CASSSPSGGSSPLHF.

This rearrangement joins TRBV27 to TRBJ1-5; maybe TRBD1 (5 bases). Germline V gives CDR1 MNHEY, CDR2 SMNVEV (reference sequence). Trimming took off 2 bases at V and 0 bases at J, with 14 bases between the two ends. The CDR3 consists of 17 residues. The CDR3 sequence: CASSLKSPGISNQPQHF. The CDR3 nucleotides read TGTGCCAGCAGTTTAAAATCCCCAGGGATTAGCAATCAGCCCCAGCATTTT.

V is TRBV21-1 and J is TRBJ2-7; TRBD2 reflects the table's D call only, with no check against the DNA. TRBV21-1 is a known pseudogene. CDR3 size: 14 residues. The CDR3 reads CASSKEGGPYEQYF. CDR3 in DNA: TGTGCCAGCAGCAAAGAAGGAGGGCCCTACGAGCAGTACTTC.

The chain combines TRBV5-4 with TRBJ2-1, with TRBD2 matching over 14 bases. V lost 3 bases to trimming and J lost 7 bases; unmatched junction nucleotides: 3. The CDR3 has 15 residues. The germline gives CDR1 SGHNT, CDR2 YYREEE (reference sequence). The CDR3 DNA reads TGTGCCAGCAGCTCTGGGACTAGCGGGAGTAATGAGCAGTTCTTC. It encodes CASSSGTSGSNEQFF.

This clone occurred a few times. This sequence joins TRBV6-5 and TRBJ2-1; tentatively, D is TRBD1 (6 bases). This CDR3 has 15 residues. Trimming took 8 bases from V and 0 from J, leaving 14 bases between them. Germline V gene data show CDR1 as MNHEY and CDR2 as SVGAGI. The CDR3 sequence: CASGTQPSSYNEQFF. The CDR3 DNA sequence: TGTGCCAGCGGGACACAGCCTAGCTCCTACAATGAGCAGTTCTTC.

The chain recombines TRBV5-1 with TRBJ2-1; possible D gene TRBD2, 5 bases. V was trimmed by 0 bases and J by 8 bases, leaving 12 bases between them. The CDR3 totals 14 residues. Germline CDR1 reads SGHRS; CDR2 reads YFSETQ. DNA for the CDR3: TGCGCCAGCAGCTTGGTAACACCCGGGGATGAGCAGTTCTTC. Its translation is CASSLVTPGDEQFF.

The chain has TRBV28 and TRBJ2-7; TRBD2 aligns across 9 bases. After removal of 4 bases from V and 2 bases from J, the junction contained 9 bases not matched to a gene. This CDR3 is built from 16 residues. Germline V gene lookup returns CDR1 MDHEN and CDR2 SYDVKM. The CDR3 DNA reads as TGTGCCAGCAGTTCGCGGACTAGCGATCATCCCTACGAGCAGTACTTC. Translation gives CASSSRTSDHPYEQYF.

The chain employs TRBV2 and TRBJ2-5; TRBD2 matches 7 bases. This CDR3 has 15 amino acids. V lost 4 bases and J lost 3; bases outside the gene matches: 8. Germline CDR1 is SNHLY and CDR2 is FYNNEI. The CDR3 spells CASSGDYRGEETQYF. The CDR3 DNA sequence: TGTGCCAGCAGTGGGGACTACCGAGGGGAAGAGACCCAGTACTTC.